Shown below are 23 T cell receptor beta chains from a single sample sequenced in a study of blood T cells in healthy people across ages. A second PCR, run for about 7 to 11 cycles, used a sample-barcoded 5' primer plus a J-beta primer mix. TCRdb re-analysed the 5' RACE reads in MiXCR, keeping a single row per CDR3 protein. The repertoire holds 1.5 million to 2 million distinct CDR3 sequences, with 28% as singletons. Sequencing was done on a sample of blood. Receptors were obtained from a woman in her twenties or thirties in good health.

The sample holds a few counts of this clonotype. This chain links TRBV5-1 with TRBJ1-1; weak D call: TRBD1 (6 bases). The V gene lost 3 bases and the J gene lost 2 bases, with 11 bases spanning the gap. The CDR3 spans 14 residues. CDR1 SGHRS and CDR2 YFSETQ come from the germline V gene. CDR3 bases: TGCGCCAGCAGCTCCTCACAGGGTAACACTGAAGCTTTCTTT. It is translated as CASSSSQGNTEAFF.

A few counts support this clonotype. The gene calls are TRBV7-7 and TRBJ2-5; TRBD2 matches 7 bases. This CDR3 is 16 amino acids long. Trimming took 4 bases from V and 2 from J; bases not matched to a gene: 10. Germline CDR1 reads SSHAT; CDR2 reads FNYEAQ (reference sequence). The chain's CDR3 is CASSWGLGGGQETQYF. The CDR3 DNA reads TGTGCCAGCAGCTGGGGTCTGGGCGGGGGACAAGAGACCCAGTACTTC.

This clonotype was seen more than once but under ten times. V is TRBV19 and J is TRBJ1-5; D gene ambiguous. The CDR3 sequence is 13 residues long. V lost 9 bases, J lost 2 bases, and 11 bases lay in between. In germline, CDR1 is LNHDA, CDR2 SQIVND (reference sequence). DNA of the CDR3: TGTGCCAGCGGAGATAGGGGCAATCAGCCCCAGCATTTT. Its protein product is CASGDRGNQPQHF.

A note on this clonotype: Germline is not matched at one junction end, which may reflect a read error. V and J are TRBV10-1 and TRBJ2-1, with D perhaps matching TRBD2 (6 bases). The length of the CDR3 is 16 residues. CDR1 and CDR2 (germline): WNHNN, SYGVQD (reference sequence). CDR3 loop: CANSDGGVSSYNEQFF. CDR3 in DNA: TGCGCCAACAGTGATGGAGGGGTGAGCTCCTACAATGAGCAGTTCTTC.

The chain has TRBV14 and TRBJ2-5; the D gene is possibly TRBD2 (6 bases). The V end lost 4 bases, the J end lost 5 bases, and 17 bases lay between the germline ends. Germline CDR1 is SGHDN and CDR2 is FVKESK. The CDR3 runs to 15 residues. The CDR3 DNA reads as TGTGCCAGCAGCCCCGGAAACCTTGGAGGGGAGACCCAGTACTTC. It codes for CASSPGNLGGETQYF.

The rearrangement joins TRBV4-1 to TRBJ2-1, with 10 nucleotides matching TRBD2. The CDR3 loop spans 16 amino acids. With V trimmed by 1 base and J by 7 bases, 7 bases remained unmatched. Germline loops: CDR1 MGHRA, CDR2 YSYEKL. In DNA form, the CDR3 reads TGCGCCAGCAGCCAAGCTGGGACTAGCGAGTGGAATGAGCAGTTCTTC. It is translated as CASSQAGTSEWNEQFF.

The J gene is TRBJ2-5, the V gene TRBV5-1; 7 bases align to TRBD2. V lost 3 bases, J lost 2 bases, and 10 bases stayed unmatched. The germline V gene encodes CDR1 SGHRS and CDR2 YFSETQ. CDR3 length equals 16 residues. Here the CDR3 DNA reads TGCGCCAGCAGCTGGACACGGGGGGTTGTTCAAGAGACCCAGTACTTC. Its translation is CASSWTRGVVQETQYF.

The chain couples TRBV12-3 or TRBV12-4 to TRBJ2-5; no clear D. This CDR3 is 15 amino acids long. The germline V and J ends were trimmed by 6 bases and 4 bases, with 18 bases remaining between them. CDR3 residues: CASSFFGDAAETQYF. The DNA for the CDR3 is TGTGCCAGCAGCTTTTTTGGTGACGCAGCAGAGACCCAGTACTTC.

Points on this clonotype: Sequence at one end of the junction differs from germline and may be a read error. The chain joins TRBV7-9 to TRBJ2-4, with D perhaps matching TRBD1 or TRBD2 (5 bases each). Germline V gene lookup returns CDR1 SEHNR and CDR2 FQNEAQ (reference sequence). The CDR3 is made up of 13 amino acids. The CDR3 DNA follows: TGTGCCAGCAGCCCAGACCCCGGGACCAGGATTTTCTTC. Encoded protein: CASSPDPGTRIFF.

In its sample, this clonotype was seen a few times. The genes are TRBV29-1 and TRBJ2-5, with D perhaps matching TRBD2 (5 bases). V gave up 6 bases and J gave up 2 bases, with 13 bases separating them. The CDR3 is 13 amino acids. The V gene's germline CDR1 is SQVTM and CDR2 ANQGSEA. The CDR3 here is CSVTAALQETQYF. In DNA form, the CDR3 reads TGCAGCGTCACAGCGGCGTTACAAGAGACCCAGTACTTC.

Comments on this clonotype: Being one base from a much bigger clone, this may be a read error. The rearrangement links TRBV6-1 to TRBJ2-5; D is possibly TRBD1 (5 bases). V was shortened by 3 bases and J by 11 bases, with 25 bases between the two germline ends. This CDR3 comprises 16 residues. Germline values: CDR1 MNHNS, CDR2 SASEGT. CDR3 coding DNA: TGTGCCAGCAGTGATGGGTCTCTGAGACAGAGTACAGCGCAGTACTTC. Translation: CASSDGSLRQSTAQYF.

The rearrangement uses TRBV5-1 and TRBJ2-3, with 9 bases that match TRBD2. The trim removed 3 bases at V and 7 bases at J, leaving 6 bases unmatched. The CDR3 runs 14 residues. Per germline, CDR1 SGHRS and CDR2 YFSETQ. The CDR3 sequence: CASSWGGGAYTQYF. In nucleotides, the CDR3 is TGCGCCAGCAGCTGGGGCGGGGGGGCCTATACGCAGTATTTT.

This clonotype was picked up a small number of times. The V and J genes are TRBV29-1 and TRBJ1-1, with a weak D call TRBD1 (6 bases). V lost 7 bases, J lost 6 bases, and 9 bases lay in between. The CDR3 contains 10 residues. CDR1 and CDR2 from the germline V gene are SQVTM and ANQGSEA. The CDR3 DNA follows: TGCAGCGCACGGACAGCTGAAGCTTTCTTT. It codes for CSARTAEAFF.

The table lists this clonotype with many counts. The chain combines TRBV6-5 with TRBJ2-1; perhaps TRBD2 as D (5 bases). This CDR3 region has 13 residues. Germline V CDR1 and CDR2: MNHEY, SVGAGI. Trimming took off 4 bases at V and 9 bases at J, with 13 bases between the two ends. Here the CDR3 reads CASSLISVSEQFF. The CDR3 coding sequence is TGTGCCAGCAGTTTAATTAGCGTAAGTGAGCAGTTCTTC.

This clonotype was observed once. The chain couples TRBV20-1 to TRBJ1-6; D uncertain. This CDR3 comprises 13 residues. The ends were cut back, 3 bases at V and 10 bases at J, with 13 bases in the middle. Germline lookup yields CDR1 DFQATT and CDR2 SNEGSKA (reference sequence). CDR3 nucleotide sequence: TGCAGTGCTAGTGCCGGTGTGGAATCACCCCTCCACTTT. Its translation is CSASAGVESPLHF.

This clonotype was found a few times. A read error may account for a junction end that differs from germline. The rearrangement links TRBV20-1 to TRBJ2-1, with 13 bases that match TRBD2. CDR1 and CDR2 from the germline V gene are DFQATT and SNEGSKA (reference sequence). This CDR3 is 16 amino acids long. The CDR3, as DNA: TGCAGTGCTAGAACTAGCGGGGGGGAGTCCTACAACGAGCAGTTCTTC. Residues: CSARTSGGESYNEQFF.

In its sample, this clonotype was seen once. The J gene is TRBJ2-5, the V gene TRBV12-5, with 8 bases lining up with TRBD2. The CDR3 is made up of 14 amino acids. In germline, CDR1 is LGHNT, CDR2 FRNRAP. V lost 4 bases, J lost 4 bases, and 5 bases stayed unmatched. In DNA, the CDR3 is TGTGCTAGTGGTTCCAACGCGGGAGGAGAGACCCAGTACTTC. Protein product: CASGSNAGGETQYF.

This clonotype was seen at least ten times. At one end the junction does not follow the germline gene, possibly because of a read error. This chain joins TRBV7-9 and TRBJ2-7, with D perhaps TRBD1 (6 bases). Germline V lookup: CDR1 SEHNR, CDR2 FQNEAQ (reference sequence). The CDR3 sequence is 12 residues long. The CDR3 DNA follows: TGCGCCAGCAGCTTGGGTACAGGGGAGCAGTACTTC. Its protein product is CASSLGTGEQYF.

J is TRBJ1-1 and V is TRBV5-1; 12 positions agree with TRBD1. The CDR3 spans 15 residues. Germline V gene sequence: CDR1 SGHRS, CDR2 YFSETQ. V dropped 5 bases and J dropped 3; count of bases not matched to a gene: 5. The CDR3 DNA reads as TGCGCCAGCAGAGGGGACAGGGGGCTGGACACTGAAGCTTTCTTT. It is translated as CASRGDRGLDTEAFF.

This clonotype was seen a handful of times. V is TRBV5-4 and J is TRBJ2-1, with 8 bases that match TRBD2. The CDR3 contains 14 residues. V lost 4 bases to trimming and J lost 10 bases; unmatched junction nucleotides: 10. CDR1 and CDR2 from the germline V gene are SGHNT and YYREEE (reference sequence). CDR3 in amino acids: CASSPGLASYEQFF. CDR3 DNA sequence: TGTGCCAGCAGCCCCGGACTAGCCTCCTACGAGCAGTTCTTC.

The sample holds a few counts of this clonotype. V usage is TRBV16 and J usage is TRBJ1-6; unclear D gene. Germline loops: CDR1 KGHSY, CDR2 FQNENV. There are 14 residues in the CDR3. Trimming pared 4 bases from V and 7 bases from J, leaving 11 bases between. Here the CDR3 DNA reads TGTGCCAGCAGCCTTGGACTGATAAATTCACCCCTCCACTTT. Translated, it gives CASSLGLINSPLHF.

In its sample, this clonotype was seen many times. V gene TRBV20-1 combines with J gene TRBJ2-3; possibly TRBD2 for D (6 bases). This CDR3 is 14 amino acids long. Per the germline V gene, CDR1 is DFQATT and CDR2 is SNEGSKA (reference sequence). Trimming removed 1 base from V and 2 bases from J, with 10 bases in between. The CDR3 DNA reads TGCAGTGCTAGAGGAGAGGACTACACAGATACGCAGTATTTT. This sequence encodes CSARGEDYTDTQYF.

This clonotype was counted many times. V gene TRBV29-1 combines with J gene TRBJ2-7; unclear D gene. The ends were cut back, 2 bases at V and 0 bases at J, with 11 bases in the middle. Germline values: CDR1 SQVTM, CDR2 ANQGSEA. The CDR3 has 14 amino acids. The CDR3: CSVESPGNSYEQYF. The CDR3 region has the DNA TGCAGCGTTGAATCCCCGGGCAACTCCTACGAGCAGTACTTC.